What follows describes a single T cell receptor beta chain. Sorting of CD4+ cells into CD25+CD127- cells was performed for several patients. This specimen comes from a study of CD8+ T cells in alopecia areata. RNA extraction was followed by reverse transcription into cDNA, which acted as the sequencing template. Sequencing was performed with immunoSEQ multiplex PCR; in TCRdb, only in-frame clones are kept and a portion is missing. The sample contains 30,000 to 40,000 clones, over 50% of which appear only once. The source of this sequence is a human donor with alopecia areata. Material: CD4+ Tregs sorted from blood.

The DNA for the CDR3 is TGTGCCAGCAGCTTTAATAGGGGGCCTGGCTACACCTTC. Translated: CASSFNRGPGYTF. The chain recombines TRBV7-2 with TRBJ1-2; 7 bases align to TRBD1. The CDR3 is made up of 13 amino acids. The trim removed 3 bases at V and 7 bases at J, leaving 5 bases unmatched. In germline, CDR1 is SGHTA, CDR2 FQGNSA.